This T cell receptor (beta chain) was identified in a study of regulatory T cells in long-lasting Graves disease. Across the study: Antithyroid drug use was under 3 months in newly diagnosed Graves' patients.

CDR3 length: 15 amino acids. The germline V gene has CDR1 MNHNS and CDR2 SASEGT. The V end lost 1 base, the J end lost 3 bases, and 12 bases lay between the germline ends. The time point here: newly diagnosed GD, antithyroid drugs for less than 3 months. With RNA extracted from PBMCs as input, the TCR library was made. In each case, Graves' disease was diagnosed per American Thyroid Association guidelines. Both iRepertoire HTBI primers and Arm-PCR of CDR3 regions were used to build the TCR beta libraries. In the original workflow: Among the samples, 50 to 80 TRBV and 14 to 15 TRBJ segments were identified. TCRdb re-analysed the multiplex PCR reads in MiXCR, keeping a single row per CDR3 protein. Clone size and V and J calls follow TCRdb, not the original study. The table records almost 450,000 distinct CDR3 sequences, about a sixth of them present only once. This clonotype was seen at least ten times.

This sample was shared with a second study, whose subject was T cells in Graves' hyperthyroidism and ophthalmopathy. This second report adds: Blood also contained most expanded thyroid clonotypes above 0.001.

This TCR was recovered from a woman aged 25 to 39 with Graves disease. The chain joins TRBV6-1 to TRBJ1-1; D unclear. This specimen was peripheral blood mononuclear cells (PBMCs), taken at new diagnosis, from a patient treated with antithyroid drugs. As DNA, the CDR3 is TGTGCCAGCAGTGAAGGCGAGGCTGGGGACACTGAAGCTTTCTTT. Amino acid sequence: CASSEGEAGDTEAFF.